This T cell receptor (beta chain) was captured in a study of neurological immune-mediated disorders. Study-wide results and limits: Across subjects, expanded clones had no CDR3 amino acid sequences in common, pointing to private repertoires in all groups.

This clonotype was seen many times. Its antigen is not identified. The controls, all healthy individuals, were blood bank volunteers in Maryland, USA. TCRdb independently ran MiXCR on the 5' RACE reads; one entry per CDR3 protein. This table has tens of thousands of distinct CDR3 sequences, over 15% appearing once. Germline CDR1 SGHRS, CDR2 YFSETQ. The CDR3 totals 15 residues. The V end was cut by 0 bases, the J end by 4 bases, with 11 bases between. Sequencing was done on a sample of PBMCs. The sequence was obtained from a woman in her thirties or forties in good health. The chain recombines TRBV5-1 with TRBJ2-1; weak D call: TRBD2 (6 bases). CDR3 sequence: CASSLGSGGYNEQFF. The CDR3 DNA follows: TGCGCCAGCAGCTTGGGATCCGGGGGTTACAATGAGCAGTTCTTC.